Following are 11 T cell receptor beta chains from one sample sequenced in a study of immune evolution from preneoplasia to lung adenocarcinoma. Clones were sequenced by immunoSEQ multiplex PCR, and TCRdb holds only the in-frame ones, with some missing. The table lists some 5,000 clones, about 82% of them singletons. The sequenced sample was FFPE minimally invasive lung adenocarcinoma tissue. The receptors here all came from a person aged 55 to 79 with lung adenocarcinoma.

The V and J genes are TRBV7-2 and TRBJ2-3, with 8 bases that match TRBD2. With V trimmed by 2 bases and J by 1 base, 8 bases remained unmatched. This CDR3 comprises 17 residues. Germline V lookup: CDR1 SGHTA, CDR2 FQGNSA. DNA of the CDR3: TGTGCCAGCAGCTTACACGGGAGCGGGGGACGCACAGATACGCAGTATTTT. Its protein product is CASSLHGSGGRTDTQYF.

This clone was counted a few times. Germline and junction disagree at one end, which may indicate a read error. This rearrangement joins TRBV5-1 to TRBJ2-7, with 8 nucleotides matching TRBD1. Germline loops: CDR1 SGHRS, CDR2 YFSETQ. CDR3 length: 12 residues. CDR3 DNA sequence: TGCGCCAGCAGCCCGGAGACAGGGGAATGCTTCTTC. The encoded protein is CASSPETGECFF.

The rearrangement uses TRBV7-9 and TRBJ2-7; D gene uncertain. CDR3 length equals 11 residues. V was trimmed by 8 bases and J by 1 base, leaving 6 bases between them. CDR1 is SEHNR, CDR2 FQNEAQ, per germline (reference sequence). Written as DNA, the CDR3 is TGTGCCAGCGCCGAGTCCTACGAGCAGTACTTC. Its translation: CASAESYEQYF. Drawing the rest from reference TRBV7-9 and TRBJ2-7, the complete variable domain is DTGVSQNPRHKITKRGQNVTFRCDPISEHNRLYWYRQTLGQGPEFLTYFQNEAQLEKSRLLSDRFSAERPKGSFSTLEIQRTEQGDSAMYLCASAESYEQYFGPGTRLTVT.

V is TRBV9 and J is TRBJ2-5; D is ambiguous. The germline V gene has CDR1 SGDLS and CDR2 YYNGEE. Trimming took off 0 bases at V and 1 base at J, with 10 bases between the two ends. The CDR3 is made up of 15 amino acids. Here the CDR3 reads CASSVDTTPQETQYF. The DNA of the CDR3 is TGTGCCAGCAGCGTAGATACTACCCCCCAAGAGACCCAGTACTTC.

This chain joins TRBV6-6 and TRBJ1-4, with a tentative D call TRBD1 (6 bases). This CDR3 comprises 14 residues. Trimming left V 8 bases short and J 4 bases short, with 14 bases between. The germline V gene encodes CDR1 MNHNY and CDR2 SVGAGI (reference sequence). The CDR3 nucleotides are TGTGCCAGCGGATTACAGGGATTTAATGAAAAACTGTTTTTT. Protein product: CASGLQGFNEKLFF.

V gene TRBV19 combines with J gene TRBJ2-2; 8 bases map to TRBD2. Germline CDR1 LNHDA, CDR2 SQIVND (reference sequence). The CDR3 totals 15 residues. V gave up 7 bases and J gave up 7 bases; unmatched junction bases: 11. CDR3 loop: CASMGGLGTIGELFF. The CDR3 coding sequence is TGTGCCAGTATGGGGGGACTAGGAACGATCGGGGAGCTGTTTTTT.

The chain has TRBV6-1 and TRBJ2-5; a possible D gene is TRBD2 (6 bases). Deletions cut 5 bases from V and 2 bases from J, with 15 bases between. Per the germline V gene, CDR1 is MNHNS and CDR2 is SASEGT. This CDR3 has 15 residues. DNA for the CDR3: TGTGCCAGCAGTTCCCTCCCGGGAGCGCAAGAGACCCAGTACTTC. It codes for CASSSLPGAQETQYF.

V is TRBV7-8 and J is TRBJ1-5; 10 nucleotides match TRBD1. Germline V CDR1 and CDR2: SGHVS, FQNEAQ. Trimming at V came to 5 bases and at J to 7 bases, leaving 5 bases not matched to a gene. There are 14 residues in the CDR3. CDR3 in DNA: TGTGCCAGCAGCGATGGACAGGGGGGGCAGCCCCAGCATTTT. Protein: CASSDGQGGQPQHF. The full variable domain, rest sourced from reference TRBV7-8 and TRBJ1-5, is GAGVSQSPRYKVAKRGQDVALRCDPISGHVSLFWYQQALGQGPEFLTYFQNEAQLDKSGLPSDRFFAERPEGSVSTLKIQRTQQEDSAVYLCASSDGQGGQPQHFGDGTRLSIL.

By its share, this clone is large. The chain uses TRBV29-1 and TRBJ2-1; 14 nucleotides match TRBD2. The CDR3 is 12 residues long. V lost 7 bases, J lost 15 bases, and 8 bases stayed unmatched. Germline V gene sequence: CDR1 SQVTM, CDR2 ANQGSEA. The chain's CDR3 is CSAGTSGSLGFF. DNA of the CDR3: TGCAGCGCGGGGACTAGCGGGAGCCTGGGGTTCTTC.

The V and J genes are TRBV28 and TRBJ2-3, with 14 bases that match TRBD2. This CDR3 is built from 17 residues. Per the germline V gene, CDR1 is MDHEN and CDR2 is SYDVKM. Trimming cost V 5 bases and J 7 bases; bases outside gene matches: 11. CDR3 protein: CASSHSPGLAGENTQYF. In DNA form, the CDR3 reads TGTGCCAGCAGTCATAGTCCGGGACTAGCGGGAGAGAATACGCAGTATTTT.

The genes are TRBV2 and TRBJ2-1; the match to TRBD2 covers 15 bases. CDR1 is SNHLY and CDR2 is FYNNEI in the germline V gene. The CDR3 runs to 13 residues. The V and J ends lost 10 bases and 7 bases, in that order; junction bases with no gene match: 2. The chain's CDR3 is CAKGLAGGNEQFF. DNA of the CDR3: TGTGCCAAAGGACTAGCGGGAGGGAATGAGCAGTTCTTC.